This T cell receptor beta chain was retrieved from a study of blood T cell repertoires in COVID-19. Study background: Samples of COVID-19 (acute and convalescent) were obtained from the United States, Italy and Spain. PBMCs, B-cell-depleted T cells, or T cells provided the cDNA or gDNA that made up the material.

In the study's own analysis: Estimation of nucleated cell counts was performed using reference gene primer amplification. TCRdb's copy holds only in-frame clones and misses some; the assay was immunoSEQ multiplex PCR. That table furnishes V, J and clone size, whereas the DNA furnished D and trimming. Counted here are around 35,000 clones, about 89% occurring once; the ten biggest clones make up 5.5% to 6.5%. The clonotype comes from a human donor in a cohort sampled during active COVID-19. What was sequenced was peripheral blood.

The CDR3 reads CASSPVDRLYTDTQYF. DNA for the CDR3: TGTGCCAGCAGTCCGGTGGACAGACTATATACAGATACGCAGTATTTT. This rearrangement joins TRBV27 to TRBJ2-3, with D tentatively TRBD1 (6 bases). V lost 5 bases, J lost 3 bases, and 18 bases lay in between. The CDR3 runs to 16 residues. CDR1 MNHEY and CDR2 SMNVEV come from the germline V gene (reference sequence).